Below are 13 T cell receptor beta chains sequenced from a single sample in a study of T cells in Graves' hyperthyroidism and ophthalmopathy. The CDR3 regions of TCR beta were amplified from RNA transcripts. The HTBI primer set drove a first-round RT-PCR of the TCR CDR3. Using its own MiXCR run on the multiplex PCR reads, TCRdb lists one record per CDR3 protein. The profile covers roughly 500,000 distinct CDR3 sequences, with more than 11% appearing a single time and approximately 5.7% taken by the ten largest. The material sequenced was blood. These TCRs come from a woman aged 30 to 39 with Graves' hyperthyroidism that later progressed to Graves' ophthalmopathy.

This clonotype occurred many times. This chain uses TRBV20-1 with TRBJ2-5, with 7 positions matching TRBD1. The length of the CDR3 is 13 residues. The ends lost 0 bases at V and 2 bases at J; junction bases unmatched: 0. Germline V lookup: CDR1 DFQATT, CDR2 SNEGSKA (reference sequence). The CDR3 sequence is CSARDRGQETQYF. The CDR3 bases are TGCAGTGCTAGAGACAGGGGGCAAGAGACCCAGTACTTC.

This clonotype was observed once. This chain connects TRBV18 to TRBJ2-2; a possible D gene is TRBD1 (6 bases). The ends were cut back, 0 bases at V and 3 bases at J, with 11 bases in the middle. The CDR3 sequence is 16 residues long. Germline CDR1 is KGHSH and CDR2 is LQKENI. CDR3 amino acids: CASSPPNRDDTGELFF. The CDR3 DNA is TGTGCCAGCTCACCACCGAACAGGGATGACACCGGGGAGCTGTTTTTT.

This clonotype was found many times. V usage is TRBV11-3 and J usage is TRBJ2-1; TRBD2 matches 16 bases. Trimming cost V 5 bases and J 0 bases; bases outside gene matches: 13. The CDR3 spans 21 residues. Germline CDR1 and CDR2: SGHNT and YENEEA. The CDR3 DNA follows: TGTGCCAGCAGCGGCAGACCGGGACTAGCGGGAGGGCCTCGCTCCTACAATGAGCAGTTCTTC. It is translated as CASSGRPGLAGGPRSYNEQFF.

V usage is TRBV29-1 and J usage is TRBJ1-2, with 7 bases lining up with TRBD1. This CDR3 spans 15 amino acids. Unmatched junction bases numbered 19, after V lost 6 bases and J lost 9 bases. Germline assignment: CDR1 SQVTM and CDR2 ANQGSEA. CDR3 bases: TGCAGCGTGGCAGGGGACGGGACAGTGGGGATTCGCTACACCTTC. Encoded protein: CSVAGDGTVGIRYTF. Combining the CDR3 with reference TRBV29-1 and TRBJ1-2 gives the whole variable domain SAVISQKPSRDICQRGTSLTIQCQVDSQVTMMFWYRQQPGQSLTLIATANQGSEATYESGFVIDKFPISRPNLTFSTLTVSNMSPEDSSIYLCSVAGDGTVGIRYTFGSGTRLTVV.

This clonotype has ten or more counts. V is TRBV30 and J is TRBJ1-1; tentative D call: TRBD1 (5 bases). Trimming removed 4 bases from V and 0 bases from J, with 18 bases in between. In germline, CDR1 is GTSNPN, CDR2 SVGIG (reference sequence). The CDR3 has 16 residues. The CDR3 region is CAWIRGDTVVNTEAFF. In DNA, the CDR3 is TGTGCCTGGATAAGGGGAGATACTGTGGTGAACACTGAAGCTTTCTTT.

This clonotype was seen repeatedly, ten times or more. The chain joins TRBV11-3 to TRBJ2-1, with D unresolved. From germline, CDR1 is SGHNT and CDR2 YENEEA. V dropped 1 base and J dropped 3 bases, with 10 bases sitting between them. The CDR3 sequence is 15 residues long. CDR3 protein: CASSLGVGGYNEQFF. DNA of the CDR3: TGTGCCAGCAGCTTAGGAGTAGGTGGCTACAATGAGCAGTTCTTC.

This clonotype was counted between two and nine times. This chain connects TRBV28 to TRBJ1-6; D might be TRBD1 (6 bases). Trimming left V 7 bases short and J 9 bases short, with 16 bases between. The germline gives CDR1 MDHEN, CDR2 SYDVKM. CDR3 length equals 14 residues. The CDR3 protein is CASIRGQGTSPLHF. CDR3 in DNA: TGTGCCAGCATTCGAGGGCAGGGGACTTCACCCCTCCACTTT.

To note about this clonotype: A much more abundant neighbour one base away suggests this may be a read error. V is TRBV2 and J is TRBJ2-1; no firm D call. Germline CDR1 reads SNHLY; CDR2 reads FYNNEI. The CDR3 contains 15 residues. DNA of the CDR3: TGTGCCAGCAGTTTTTCCCCGGGCTCCTCCAATGAGCAGTTCTTC. Amino acid sequence: CASSFSPGSSNEQFF.

The rearrangement joins TRBV3-1 to TRBJ2-1; tentatively, D is TRBD2 (5 bases). Germline CDR1 reads LGHDT; CDR2 reads YNNKEL (reference sequence). Between the trimmed V and J ends, which lost 2 bases and 7 bases, there was a span of 12 bases. CDR3 length: 14 amino acids. CDR3 loop: CASSQPGLGNEQFF. DNA for the CDR3: TGTGCCAGCAGCCAACCTGGACTGGGGAATGAGCAGTTCTTC.

This clonotype was found many times. The gene calls are TRBV12-3 or TRBV12-4 and TRBJ1-1; D gene uncertain. CDR3 size: 16 residues. The ends were cut back, 8 bases at V and 5 bases at J, with 24 bases in the middle. CDR3 DNA sequence: TGTGCCAGCGCCCCGCTTCAGTGGGCACGAAGTACTGAAGCTTTCTTT. Its protein is CASAPLQWARSTEAFF.

The J gene is TRBJ1-4, the V gene TRBV18; D gene ambiguous. Germline V gives CDR1 KGHSH, CDR2 LQKENI. Trimming pared 2 bases from V and 0 bases from J, leaving 7 bases between. CDR3 length: 15 amino acids. The CDR3 coding sequence is TGTGCCAGCTCACCAGGCCAGACAACTAATGAAAAACTGTTTTTT. As protein: CASSPGQTTNEKLFF. Based on the CDR3 plus reference TRBV18 and TRBJ1-4, the full variable domain is NAGVMQNPRHLVRRRGQEARLRCSPMKGHSHVYWYRQLPEEGLKFMVYLQKENIIDESGMPKERFSAEFPKEGPSILRIQQVVRGDSAAYFCASSPGQTTNEKLFFGSGTQLSVL.

The sample holds many counts of this clonotype. The chain has TRBV7-2 and TRBJ1-5, with no clear D. Germline V gene lookup returns CDR1 SGHTA and CDR2 FQGNSA. The length of the CDR3 is 12 residues. Trimming shortened V by 4 bases and J by 8 bases, and 9 bases separated the two germline ends. The CDR3 spells CASSSPREPQHF. CDR3 bases: TGTGCCAGCAGCTCCCCGCGGGAGCCCCAGCATTTT.

A note on this clonotype: A read error may be the cause here, since a much bigger clone is one base away. The genes are TRBV18 and TRBJ2-5; D is possibly TRBD1 (6 bases). The CDR3 runs to 14 residues. Looked up from germline, CDR1 is KGHSH and CDR2 is LQKENI. Trimming pared 6 bases from V and 2 bases from J, leaving 13 bases between. The CDR3 loop is CASSRGQPQETQYF. The CDR3 DNA sequence: TGTGCCAGCTCCCGTGGACAGCCACAAGAGACCCAGTACTTC.